The 9 T cell receptor beta chains given below trace back to one sample, sequenced in a study of cytomegalovirus exposure and HLA in healthy donors. The PCR employed 60 Vbeta primers together with 13 Jbeta primers. Measured with immunoSEQ multiplex PCR; TCRdb has only the in-frame clones, and not every one. Of under 55,000 clones listed, about 78% are singletons. Material: PBMCs. The receptors were gathered from a man aged 25-40 years in good health and CMV-seropositive.

V and J are TRBV27 and TRBJ1-1; D unclear. From germline, CDR1 is MNHEY and CDR2 SMNVEV (reference sequence). The CDR3 totals 14 residues. Trimming cost V 3 bases and J 4 bases, with 12 bases left between them. The CDR3 DNA sequence: TGTGCCAGCAGTTTCTTAATTCGGGGCACTGAAGCTTTCTTT. Its translation is CASSFLIRGTEAFF.

V and J are TRBV7-9 and TRBJ2-7; TRBD1 might be the D (6 bases). Germline CDR1 reads SEHNR; CDR2 reads FQNEAQ (reference sequence). V lost 3 bases, J lost 1 base, and 13 bases lay in between. This CDR3 is 15 amino acids long. The CDR3 bases are TGTGCCAGCAGCTTGGTGGGCAGGGGATCCTACGAGCAGTACTTC. The encoded protein is CASSLVGRGSYEQYF.

This rearrangement joins TRBV5-8 to TRBJ1-1, with D tentatively TRBD1 (5 bases). The V and J ends lost 4 bases and 2 bases respectively, with 15 bases between them. This CDR3 region has 15 residues. Germline V gene data show CDR1 as SGHTS and CDR2 as YDEGEE. The CDR3 DNA reads TGTGCCAGCAGCCCCTTGGGGGGGAGAAACACTGAAGCTTTCTTT. Encoded protein: CASSPLGGRNTEAFF.

The CDR3 coding sequence is TGTGCCAGTAGACCCTTCTCGGAGTACAATGAGCAGTTCTTC. This encodes CASRPFSEYNEQFF. The chain couples TRBV19 to TRBJ2-1; the D is unclear. The CDR3 sequence is 14 residues long. The ends were cut back, 6 bases at V and 4 bases at J, with 13 bases in the middle. CDR1 and CDR2 (germline): LNHDA, SQIVND (reference sequence).

The DNA of the CDR3 is TGTGCCTGGAGTGGCCACAGGTCTTCCAAGGTAAACTCACCCCTCCACTTT. Its translation is CAWSGHRSSKVNSPLHF. The J gene is TRBJ1-6, the V gene TRBV30, with a tentative D call TRBD1 (5 bases). Germline V gives CDR1 GTSNPN, CDR2 SVGIG (reference sequence). This CDR3 comprises 17 residues. The V and J ends lost 1 base and 10 bases respectively, with 23 bases between them.

The chain has TRBV6-1 and TRBJ1-6; D unresolved. The CDR3 length is 12 residues. CDR1 is MNHNS and CDR2 is SASEGT in the germline V gene. Between the trimmed V and J ends, which lost 7 bases and 11 bases, there was a span of 12 bases. CDR3 coding DNA: TGTGCCAGCAAGGAGACCCAACCACCCCTCCACTTT. Amino acid sequence: CASKETQPPLHF.

The rearrangement links TRBV6-6 to TRBJ1-5; perhaps TRBD1 as D (6 bases). V was pared by 2 bases and J by 6 bases, with 17 bases between. CDR1 is MNHNY and CDR2 is SVGAGI in the germline V gene (reference sequence). This CDR3 contains 16 residues. CDR3 DNA: TGTGCCAGCAGTTACGTCGCGTCCAGGGGAATTCAGCCCCAGCATTTT. It encodes CASSYVASRGIQPQHF.

For the CDR3, the DNA is TGTGCCAGCAGTCTAGTCCAGGGGGCCACATTAACGCAGCATTTT. This gives the protein CASSLVQGATLTQHF. The V and J genes are TRBV6-6 and TRBJ1-5; TRBD1 matches 8 bases. There are 15 residues in the CDR3. J gave up 13 bases and V 5 bases, and 16 bases lay outside the gene matches. Germline CDR1 MNHNY, CDR2 SVGAGI (reference sequence).

V usage is TRBV9 and J usage is TRBJ2-1; 7 positions agree with TRBD1. V lost 3 bases to trimming and J lost 8 bases; unmatched junction nucleotides: 14. Germline V gene sequence: CDR1 SGDLS, CDR2 YYNGEE. This CDR3 is 16 amino acids long. For the CDR3, the DNA is TGTGCCAGCAGCGCAAACTCGGGACAGAGGGAGCATGAGCAGTTCTTC. Its translation: CASSANSGQREHEQFF.